What follows are 20 T cell receptor beta chains derived from one specimen sequenced in a study of blood T cell repertoires in COVID-19. Produced via immunoSEQ multiplex PCR; TCRdb's table is partial and in-frame only. There are some 66,000 clones in the sample; roughly 80% occur only once, and under 7% lies in the top ten. The material sequenced was peripheral blood. The receptor source for this set is a man aged 55 to 69 with acute or convalescent COVID-19.

The V gene is TRBV7-2, the J gene TRBJ1-1, with D perhaps TRBD1 (6 bases). Germline-derived CDR1 and CDR2 are SGHTA and FQGNSA. The CDR3 contains 19 residues. Trimming took 0 bases from V and 2 from J, leaving 22 bases between them. The CDR3 region is CASSLASVAGGGVNTEAFF. For the CDR3, the DNA is TGTGCCAGCAGCTTAGCTTCCGTAGCGGGAGGGGGAGTTAACACTGAAGCTTTCTTT.

The rearrangement links TRBV5-4 to TRBJ1-6; TRBD1 matches 8 bases. The germline gives CDR1 SGHNT, CDR2 YYREEE (reference sequence). The J segment lost 7 bases and the V segment lost 3 bases, leaving 6 bases of the junction unmatched. This CDR3 contains 15 residues. CDR3 sequence reads: CASSSRTGSNSPLHF. The CDR3, as DNA: TGTGCCAGCAGCTCACGGACAGGGTCAAATTCACCCCTCCACTTT.

The chain has TRBV28 and TRBJ1-3; no reliable D call. This CDR3 has 15 residues. The V gene's germline CDR1 is MDHEN and CDR2 SYDVKM. Trimming removed 3 bases from V and 0 bases from J, with 9 bases in between. The CDR3 region is CASSLRPHSGNTIYF. In DNA form, the CDR3 reads TGTGCCAGCAGTTTGAGGCCCCACTCTGGAAACACCATATATTTT.

This clone was counted once. The rearrangement joins TRBV6-6 to TRBJ1-3, with D perhaps TRBD1 (5 bases). In germline, CDR1 is MNHNY, CDR2 SVGAGI (reference sequence). The V gene lost 2 bases and the J gene lost 10 bases, with 15 bases spanning the gap. The CDR3 is 14 amino acids. DNA of the CDR3: TGTGCCAGCAGTTACGGGGGGGAGGTAGGGACCATATATTTT. Translating it yields CASSYGGEVGTIYF.

The genes are TRBV11-3 and TRBJ2-2, with 7 bases fitting TRBD1. The V gene's germline CDR1 is SGHNT and CDR2 YENEEA. V lost 4 bases to trimming and J lost 6 bases; unmatched junction nucleotides: 5. The length of the CDR3 is 14 residues. The CDR3 spells CASSSQGVPGELFF. Written as DNA, the CDR3 is TGTGCCAGCAGCTCTCAGGGGGTCCCCGGGGAGCTGTTTTTT.

The chain couples TRBV5-5 to TRBJ1-6, with D maybe TRBD1 (5 bases). V shed 0 bases and J shed 9 bases, with 13 bases lying between them. This CDR3 is built from 15 residues. CDR1 and CDR2 (germline): SGHKS, YYEKEE (reference sequence). The CDR3 region is CASSLGAGRGSPLHF. CDR3 DNA: TGTGCCAGCAGCTTGGGGGCAGGGAGGGGTTCACCCCTCCACTTT.

The rearrangement joins TRBV5-1 to TRBJ2-1; a weak D match, TRBD2 (5 bases). The length of the CDR3 is 15 residues. Germline V gene data show CDR1 as SGHRS and CDR2 as YFSETQ. V was trimmed by 1 base and J by 9 bases, leaving 17 bases between them. The CDR3 nucleotides are TGCGCCAGCAGCTTGTCTCGAAGGGCCAGCGGTGAGCAGTTCTTC. This sequence encodes CASSLSRRASGEQFF.

The chain recombines TRBV10-1 with TRBJ2-3; D remains unclear. The CDR3 has 13 residues. V lost 5 bases to trimming and J lost 3 bases, with 9 bases between them. CDR1 WNHNN and CDR2 SYGVQD come from the germline V gene (reference sequence). CDR3 coding DNA: TGCGCCAGCAGTTCAGCGAGTACAGATACGCAGTATTTT. This codes for CASSSASTDTQYF.

The CDR3: CASSRSTSTYEQYF. CDR3 in DNA: TGTGCCAGCAGCCGTTCGACTAGTACCTACGAGCAGTACTTC. The chain couples TRBV6-2 or TRBV6-3 to TRBJ2-7; D is perhaps TRBD2 (6 bases). This CDR3 spans 14 amino acids. From germline, CDR1 is MNHEY and CDR2 SVGEGT. V lost 6 bases and J 2 bases, leaving 14 bases between the germline ends.

V usage is TRBV6-5 and J usage is TRBJ2-7; no clear D gene. V lost 5 bases, J lost 3 bases, and 5 bases lay in between. The germline CDR1 and CDR2 sequences are MNHEY and SVGAGI. The CDR3 is made up of 11 amino acids. As DNA, the CDR3 is TGTGCCAGCAGTACCTACTACGAGCAGTACTTC. This sequence encodes CASSTYYEQYF.

The J gene is TRBJ1-4, the V gene TRBV19; D unclear. The germline V gene has CDR1 LNHDA and CDR2 SQIVND (reference sequence). V gave up 5 bases and J gave up 8 bases, with 15 bases separating them. The CDR3 totals 14 residues. CDR3 protein: CASSPRPRREKLFF. The DNA for the CDR3 is TGTGCCAGTAGTCCCCGACCTAGGAGAGAAAAACTGTTTTTT.

This clone showed up just once. The CDR3 DNA reads as TGTGCCAGCAGCTTACAGGGGCCCTACGAGCAGTACTTC. Translation: CASSLQGPYEQYF. The V call is TRBV2, the J call TRBJ2-7; 7 bases align to TRBD1. Germline CDR1 reads SNHLY; CDR2 reads FYNNEI. The CDR3 length is 13 residues. After removal of 6 bases from V and 2 bases from J, the junction contained 4 bases not matched to a gene. The full variable domain, rest sourced from reference TRBV2 and TRBJ2-7, is EPEVTQTPSHQVTQMGQEVILRCVPISNHLYFYWYRQILGQKVEFLVSFYNNEISEKSEIFDDQFSVERPDGSNFTLKIRSTKLEDSAMYFCASSLQGPYEQYFGPGTRLTVT.

The chain joins TRBV2 to TRBJ2-1, with TRBD1 identical over 8 bases. J was trimmed by 8 bases and V by 8 bases; bases with no gene match: 8. Looked up from germline, CDR1 is SNHLY and CDR2 is FYNNEI. The CDR3 runs 13 residues. CDR3 sequence: CASGDRGEHEQFF. CDR3 sequence (DNA): TGTGCCAGCGGAGACAGGGGAGAGCATGAGCAGTTCTTC. The full variable domain, in which reference TRBV2 and TRBJ2-1 provide the parts outside the CDR3, is EPEVTQTPSHQVTQMGQEVILRCVPISNHLYFYWYRQILGQKVEFLVSFYNNEISEKSEIFDDQFSVERPDGSNFTLKIRSTKLEDSAMYFCASGDRGEHEQFFGPGTRLTVL.

The J gene is TRBJ2-7, the V gene TRBV18, with D uncertain. CDR1 KGHSH and CDR2 LQKENI come from the germline V gene. The V gene lost 6 bases and the J gene lost 1 base, with 10 bases spanning the gap. CDR3 size: 13 residues. CDR3 bases: TGTGCCAGCTCGAGAGAGGTTTCCTACGAGCAGTACGTC. Protein product: CASSREVSYEQYV.

The V call is TRBV30, the J call TRBJ1-4; D may be TRBD1 (6 bases). The CDR3 has 12 residues. Germline V gene lookup returns CDR1 GTSNPN and CDR2 SVGIG (reference sequence). Trimming cost V 4 bases and J 7 bases, with 10 bases left between them. The CDR3 loop is CAWTDRSEKLFF. The DNA for the CDR3 is TGTGCCTGGACGGACAGAAGTGAAAAACTGTTTTTT.

The chain carries TRBV6-6 and TRBJ2-7; D is undetermined. This CDR3 region has 11 residues. The germline CDR1 and CDR2 sequences are MNHNY and SVGAGI (reference sequence). The V gene lost 5 bases and the J gene lost 2 bases, with 4 bases spanning the gap. DNA of the CDR3: TGTGCCAGCAGTCGTACCTACGAGCAGTACTTC. As protein: CASSRTYEQYF.

This rearrangement joins TRBV5-5 to TRBJ2-5, with unresolved D. This CDR3 region has 14 residues. Trimming took off 1 base at V and 1 base at J, with 8 bases between the two ends. In germline, CDR1 is SGHKS, CDR2 YYEKEE (reference sequence). This CDR3 reads CASSLLASQETQYF. The CDR3 DNA reads TGTGCCAGCAGCTTGTTGGCCTCCCAAGAGACCCAGTACTTC. The complete variable domain, with remaining parts taken from reference TRBV5-5 and TRBJ2-5, reads DAGVTQSPTHLIKTRGQQVTLRCSPISGHKSVSWYQQVLGQGPQFIFQYYEKEERGRGNFPDRFSARQFPNYSSELNVNALLLGDSALYLCASSLLASQETQYFGPGTRLLVL.

The chain is built from TRBV27 and TRBJ1-1, with TRBD1 identical over 9 bases. The CDR3 has 18 amino acids. V lost 6 bases, J lost 5 bases, and 19 bases stayed unmatched. The V gene's germline CDR1 is MNHEY and CDR2 SMNVEV (reference sequence). The CDR3 DNA reads TGTGCCAGCAGATTAAGGGAGGGGACAGGGCGACGGGGGACTGAAGCTTTCTTT. Translating it yields CASRLREGTGRRGTEAFF.

The chain joins TRBV27 to TRBJ1-2, with D perhaps TRBD1 (6 bases). Trimming cost V 4 bases and J 7 bases, with 10 bases left between them. CDR3 length: 12 amino acids. The germline V gene has CDR1 MNHEY and CDR2 SMNVEV (reference sequence). As DNA, the CDR3 is TGTGCCAGCAGTTCGACAGGACGTGGCTACACCTTC. Protein product: CASSSTGRGYTF.

The gene calls are TRBV2 and TRBJ2-1; a weak D match, TRBD1 (6 bases). The CDR3 runs to 16 residues. CDR1 and CDR2 (germline): SNHLY, FYNNEI. Trimming removed 7 bases from V and 0 bases from J, with 16 bases in between. The chain's CDR3 is CASKEGGLFSYNEQFF. CDR3 DNA: TGTGCCAGCAAGGAAGGGGGATTATTCTCCTACAATGAGCAGTTCTTC.